This record looks at one T cell receptor (beta chain) sequence and its context. What it recognizes is unknown. The data derive from a study of T cells expressing NK-cell markers. Background on the study: Serological testing identified most of the eight sequenced donors as HCMV-seropositive and one as seronegative. Notes on the study in general: Evidence did not settle whether expanded NKG2C+ T cell clones targeted HCMV. Four donors showed these clonotypes also leading the CD3+CD56-NKG2C+ fraction.

The CDR3 has 13 amino acids. 5'RACE template switching built TCR beta cDNA with unique molecular identifiers. No DNA is given; TCRdb re-called the 5' RACE reads and lists each CDR3 protein once. This sample contains approximately 420,000 distinct CDR3 sequences. Sequencing was done on a sample of blood T cells: a sorted CD56 or NKG2C T cell subset, CD4+ or CD8+ T cells, or bulk PBMC T cells (not recorded which). The chain is built from TRBV12-3 or TRBV12-4 and TRBJ2-7. The source of this sequence is a woman aged 50 to 60 in good health. CDR3 protein: CASSVAGPYEQYF.